The clone carrying this T cell receptor (beta chain) was seen more than once but under ten times. What it binds is not known. Donors were healthy Caucasian individuals from Russia aged about 6 to 90. Per germline, CDR1 SGHTA and CDR2 FQGTGA. J gave up 4 bases and V 5 bases, and 7 bases lay outside the gene matches. The CDR3 is 14 residues long. This entry belongs to a study of blood T cells in healthy people across ages. Background on the study: About one barcoded beta molecule per two T cells came from capture by template switching.

Broader study findings: Roughly linear declines in TCR beta diversity per million T cells occurred with age.

Sample-barcoded 5' priming and a J-beta primer mix drove a second PCR of about 6 to 11 cycles. In TCRdb, the 5' RACE reads were re-called with MiXCR into one record per CDR3 protein. In the table there are over 1,500,000 distinct CDR3 sequences, about 39% of which are singletons. The clonotype originates from a human donor in good health. Sequencing input: blood. This chain uses TRBV7-3 with TRBJ2-5; 7 bases align to TRBD2. DNA for the CDR3: TGTGCCAGCAGCCCCACCGGGGGGTCAGAGACCCAGTACTTC. Translation gives CASSPTGGSETQYF.